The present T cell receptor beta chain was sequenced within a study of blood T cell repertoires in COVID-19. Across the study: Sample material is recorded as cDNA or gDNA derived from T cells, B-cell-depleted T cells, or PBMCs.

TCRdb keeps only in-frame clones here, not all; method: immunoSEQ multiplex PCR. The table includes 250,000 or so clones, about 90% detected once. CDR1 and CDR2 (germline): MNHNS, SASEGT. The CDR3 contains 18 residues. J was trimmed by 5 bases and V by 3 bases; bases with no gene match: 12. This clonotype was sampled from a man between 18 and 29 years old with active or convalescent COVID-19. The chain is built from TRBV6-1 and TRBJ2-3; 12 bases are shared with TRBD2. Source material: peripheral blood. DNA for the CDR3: TGTGCCAGCAGTGACAGAACTAGCGGGGGGACTTATAGAGATACGCAGTATTTT. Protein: CASSDRTSGGTYRDTQYF.